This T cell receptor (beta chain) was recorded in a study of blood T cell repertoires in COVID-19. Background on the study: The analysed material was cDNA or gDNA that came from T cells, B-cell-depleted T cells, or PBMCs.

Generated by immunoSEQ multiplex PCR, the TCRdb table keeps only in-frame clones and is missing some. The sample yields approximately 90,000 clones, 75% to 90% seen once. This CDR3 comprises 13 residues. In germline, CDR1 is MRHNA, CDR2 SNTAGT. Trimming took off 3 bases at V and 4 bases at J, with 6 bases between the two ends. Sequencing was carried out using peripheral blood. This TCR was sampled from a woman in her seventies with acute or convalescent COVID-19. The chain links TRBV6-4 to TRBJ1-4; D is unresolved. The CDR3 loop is CASSEAGNEKLFF. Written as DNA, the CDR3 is TGTGCCAGCAGTGAAGCCGGTAATGAAAAACTGTTTTTT.